This is a list of T cell receptor beta chains from one sample in a study of blood T cell repertoires in COVID-19. Data came from immunoSEQ multiplex PCR; TCRdb stores just in-frame clones and leaves some out. The sample lists about 110,000 clones, approximately 85% occurring once. Sequencing input: peripheral blood. Source of these receptors: a woman aged 55-75 years with COVID-19, enrolled during active disease. CDR3s include the opening cysteine and the closing phenylalanine or tryptophan. The D gene is left open where the match is weak. The size field is filled for only some rows; it gives once, few, many or a size class.

j_gene | abundance | d_gene | v_gene | CDR3nt | CDR3aa
TRBJ1-1 | once | TRBD1 | TRBV29-1 | TGCAGCGTCATAGATCAGGGGGCTGCTGAAGCTTTCTTT | CSVIDQGAAEAFF
TRBJ1-2 | few | TRBD1 | TRBV4-3 | TGCGCCAGCAGCCAAGAGGAGACAGGGTATGGCTACACCTTC | CASSQEETGYGYTF
TRBJ2-7 | - | TRBD1 | TRBV7-2 | TGTGCCAGCAGCTTAGTGATTCTTACAGGGGGCTACGAGCAGTACTTC | CASSLVILTGGYEQYF
TRBJ2-5 | - | TRBD2 | TRBV5-4 | TGTGCCAGCAGCTTGGTGGCGGGGGGGGACCAAGAGACCCAGTACTTC | CASSLVAGGDQETQYF
TRBJ1-2 | once | TRBD1 | TRBV4-2 | TGTGCCAGCAGCCAAGACCATCGACAGGGGTATGGCTACACCTTC | CASSQDHRQGYGYTF
TRBJ2-1 | once | TRBD2 | TRBV5-1 | TGCGCCAGCAGCCCCGGTTGGATAGCGGGGAGCAATGAGCAGTTCTTC | CASSPGWIAGSNEQFF
TRBJ1-1 | - | - | TRBV27 | TGTGCCAGCAGTTTCACCCCAGGGGACACTGAAGCTTTCTTT | CASSFTPGDTEAFF
TRBJ1-3 | - | - | TRBV2 | TGTGCCAGCAGTGAACAGAACACCATATATTTT | CASSEQNTIYF
TRBJ2-3 | - | - | TRBV9 | TGTGCCAGCAGCGTACGGACAGACACAGATACGCAGTATTTT | CASSVRTDTDTQYF
TRBJ1-6 | - | - | TRBV2 | TGTGCCAGCAGCGGGATCGTCTATTCACCCCTCCACTTT | CASSGIVYSPLHF
TRBJ1-2 | - | - | TRBV6-5 | TGTGCCAGCAGTCTACGGGACTATGGCTACACCTTC | CASSLRDYGYTF
TRBJ2-7 | - | - | TRBV27 | TGTGCCAGCAGTACGACAGTCCTCTCCTACGAGCAGTACTTC | CASSTTVLSYEQYF
TRBJ2-4 | - | - | TRBV7-2 | TGTGCCAGCAGCTTAGGCCACTACGGAGGGGGGGGCAAAAACATTCAGTACTTC | CASSLGHYGGGGKNIQYF
TRBJ2-7 | - | - | TRBV29-1 | TGCAGCGTTGGACAGGCCTACGAGCAGTACTTC | CSVGQAYEQYF
TRBJ1-1 | - | - | TRBV7-6 | TGTGCCAGCAGCTTAGAGGGCAGGGGGAACACTGAAGCTTTCTTT | CASSLEGRGNTEAFF
TRBJ1-2 | - | - | TRBV19 | TGTGCCAGTAGATCTCCCGACAATTATGGCTACACCTTC | CASRSPDNYGYTF
TRBJ1-1 | - | TRBD1 | TRBV30 | TGTGCCTGGACCGTGGACAGGTTGGAAGCTTTCTTT | CAWTVDRLEAFF
TRBJ1-1 | - | - | TRBV7-6 | TGTGCCAGCAGCTTAGATTCCAGGGTAGGGACTGAAGCTTTCTTT | CASSLDSRVGTEAFF
TRBJ1-2 | - | - | TRBV7-9 | TGTGCCAGCAGCTTAGGGGGACAAGAATATGGCTACACCTTC | CASSLGGQEYGYTF
TRBJ1-5 | - | - | TRBV10-3 | TGTGCCATCAGCCAGGGTCTCGACAATCAGCCCCAGCATTTT | CAISQGLDNQPQHF
TRBJ1-1 | - | - | TRBV7-9 | TGTGCCAGCAGCTTCACCGGCAGGATGAACACTGAAGCTTTCTTT | CASSFTGRMNTEAFF
TRBJ1-2 | - | - | TRBV9 | TGTGCCAGCAGCGTAGCTATGGTGCAGGGGAATGGCTACACCTTC | CASSVAMVQGNGYTF
TRBJ1-2 | - | - | TRBV19 | TGTGCCAGTAGTATATCCGGCTATGGCTACACCTTC | CASSISGYGYTF
TRBJ1-4 | - | - | TRBV10-2 | TGCGCCACCCGGGAAGGAAGGGTTGAAAAACTGTTTTTT | CATREGRVEKLFF
TRBJ1-2 | - | - | TRBV21-1 | TGTGCCAGCAGCCCGGCGCGGGACAACTATGGCTACACCTTC | CASSPARDNYGYTF
TRBJ1-4 | - | - | TRBV7-9 | TGTGCCAGCAGCAGGGGAGTCAATGAAAAACTGTTTTTT | CASSRGVNEKLFF
TRBJ1-4 | - | TRBD1 | TRBV5-1 | TGCGCCAGCAGCCCAGGGACAGCATCTAATGAAAAACTGTTTTTT | CASSPGTASNEKLFF
TRBJ1-1 | - | - | TRBV3-1/TRBV3-2 | TGTGCCAGCAGCCAAGCTACTTCAGGGAACACTGAAGCTTTCTTT | CASSQATSGNTEAFF
TRBJ1-1 | - | - | TRBV5-8 | TGTGCCAGCAGCTCGATGGACAACGCCATGAACACTGAAGCTTTCTTT | CASSSMDNAMNTEAFF
TRBJ1-4 | - | TRBD1 | TRBV19 | TGTGCCAGTAGGCCGGGACAGGGGGCCACCGAAAAACTGTTTTTT | CASRPGQGATEKLFF
TRBJ1-1 | - | - | TRBV18 | TGTGCCAGCTCACTTTCGGGGAACCAGAACACTGAAGCTTTCTTT | CASSLSGNQNTEAFF
TRBJ2-1 | - | TRBD2 | TRBV7-2 | TGTGCCAGCAGCTTAGGTATTAGCGGGGGGGATGAGCAGTTCTTC | CASSLGISGGDEQFF
TRBJ1-5 | - | TRBD1 | TRBV2 | TGTGCCAGCAGCCAGGACAGGGGTTTTGGCAATCAGCCCCAGCATTTT | CASSQDRGFGNQPQHF
TRBJ2-3 | - | TRBD2 | TRBV24-1 | TGTGCCACCAGTGACCCTGGACTAGCGGGGGGCCGGCCTACGCAGTATTTT | CATSDPGLAGGRPTQYF
TRBJ2-2 | - | TRBD1 | TRBV7-6 | TGTGCCAGCAGCCCCCGGGGACAGGGATTATCCGGGGAGCTGTTTTTT | CASSPRGQGLSGELFF
TRBJ2-1 | - | - | TRBV25-1 | TGTGCCAGCAGTGAGATTACAGGCTACGAGCAGTTCTTC | CASSEITGYEQFF
TRBJ2-1 | - | TRBD2 | TRBV13 | TGTGCCAGCAGCCTGGGACTAGCGGGGGGGCATAATGAGCAGTTCTTC | CASSLGLAGGHNEQFF
TRBJ1-5 | - | - | TRBV19 | TGTGCCAGTAGTATTAGAGGGTTTGATCAGCCCCAGCATTTT | CASSIRGFDQPQHF
TRBJ2-3 | - | TRBD2 | TRBV11-2 | TGTGCCAGCAGCCATCTAGCGGGGGTTACAGATACGCAGTATTTT | CASSHLAGVTDTQYF
TRBJ1-5 | - | - | TRBV21-1 | TGTGCCAGCAGCGCCCGTCCCGGGACATTTTGGTGCGGGTGGCCCCAGCATTTT | CASSARPGTFWCGWPQHF